This T cell receptor (beta chain) was sequenced for a study of early T cells in non-severe SARS-CoV-2 infection. Study-level information: It was bulk RNA from unsorted whole blood that was sequenced, and the chains were unpaired.

In the case of this clonotype: What it binds is unknown.

Tagging with unique molecular identifiers was applied to individual cDNA molecules. TCRdb reprocessed the 5' RACE reads with MiXCR, giving one entry per CDR3 protein. This sample has 75,000 to 100,000 distinct CDR3 sequences; roughly 15% occur once, and the top ten carry roughly 1.3%. CDR3 size: 14 residues. Trimming took 0 bases from V and 4 from J, leaving 9 bases between them. Per the germline V gene, CDR1 is MNHEY and CDR2 is SMNVEV (reference sequence). Study-level findings and limits: VDJdb matching skewed toward anti-spike CD8 responses, missing private and CD4 specificities.

The sequenced sample consisted of whole blood. The chain joins TRBV27 to TRBJ1-2, with no clear D. This clonotype originated in an adult who was a healthcare worker with PCR-confirmed SARS-CoV-2 infection or an uninfected control (not recorded which). The CDR3 nucleotides are TGTGCCAGCAGTTTATCGGCGGCGAGCTATGGCTACACCTTC. It codes for CASSLSAASYGYTF.